The text below deals with one T cell receptor beta chain. Its specific antigen is unknown. The record has no base qualities; no much larger clone is one base away. Library method: the immunoSEQ multiplex PCR assay. Sourced from immuneACCESS, this table was stored by TCRdb with only in-frame sequences that have V and J called. A share of the clones is absent; for the studies checked, an unresolved V gene accounts for under half, and the remainder has no known explanation. Here the sample has around 80,000 clones; about 98% occur a single time. The leading ten clones occupy more than 0.12% of the sample. The sample belongs to a study of technical replicates of blood from several donors (dated 2017 in TCRdb). The CDR3 contains 15 residues, cysteine and phenylalanine counted. CDR3 DNA only is kept here, 45 bases in frame from base 1. V sheds 1 base and J sheds 2 bases, leaving 8 bases between their ends. From the germline V gene, CDR1 is WSHSY and CDR2 is SAAADI.

The sequenced sample was T cells isolated from PBMCs. The source is a human donor in good health. The rearrangement joined TRBV10-2 to TRBJ2-2, and perhaps TRBD1 as D gene, on 6 matching bases. The DNA sequence is as follows: TGCGCCAGCAGTGAGTGGGGGCTAAACACCGGGGAGCTGTTTTTT. It codes for CASSEWGLNTGELFF.